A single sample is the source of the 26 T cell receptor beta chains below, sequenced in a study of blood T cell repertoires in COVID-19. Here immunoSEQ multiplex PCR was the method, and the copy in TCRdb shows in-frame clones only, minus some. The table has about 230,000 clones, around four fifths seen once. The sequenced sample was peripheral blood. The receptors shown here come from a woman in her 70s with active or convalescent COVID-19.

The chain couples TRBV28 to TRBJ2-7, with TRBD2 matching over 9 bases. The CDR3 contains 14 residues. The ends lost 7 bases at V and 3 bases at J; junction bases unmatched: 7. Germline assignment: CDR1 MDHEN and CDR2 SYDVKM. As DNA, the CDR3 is TGTGCCAGCAACCTGGGGACTAGCCTCTACGAGCAGTACTTC. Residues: CASNLGTSLYEQYF.

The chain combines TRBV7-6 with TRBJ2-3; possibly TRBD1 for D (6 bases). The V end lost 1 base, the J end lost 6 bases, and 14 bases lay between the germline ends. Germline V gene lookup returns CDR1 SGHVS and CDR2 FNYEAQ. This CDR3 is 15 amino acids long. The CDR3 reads CASSLVPQGSDTQYF. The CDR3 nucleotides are TGTGCCAGCAGCTTAGTTCCGCAGGGGTCGGATACGCAGTATTTT.

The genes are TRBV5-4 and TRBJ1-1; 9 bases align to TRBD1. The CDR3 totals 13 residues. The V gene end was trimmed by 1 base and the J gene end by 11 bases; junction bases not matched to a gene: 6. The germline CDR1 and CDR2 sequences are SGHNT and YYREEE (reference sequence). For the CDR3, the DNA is TGTGCCAGCAGCTTGAACAGGGGGCTGGGGGCTTTCTTT. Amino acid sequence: CASSLNRGLGAFF.

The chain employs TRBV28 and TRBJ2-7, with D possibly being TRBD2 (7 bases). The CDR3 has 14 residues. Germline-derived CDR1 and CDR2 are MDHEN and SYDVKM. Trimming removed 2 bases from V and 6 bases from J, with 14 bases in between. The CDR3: CASSLPRGAGEQYF. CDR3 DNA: TGTGCCAGCAGTTTACCCCGGGGGGCGGGCGAGCAGTACTTC.

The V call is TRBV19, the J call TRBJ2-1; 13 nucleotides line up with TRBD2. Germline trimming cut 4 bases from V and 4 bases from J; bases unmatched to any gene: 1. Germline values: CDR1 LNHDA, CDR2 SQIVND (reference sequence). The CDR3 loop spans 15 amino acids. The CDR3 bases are TGTGCCAGTAGTAAGACTAGCGGGGGGTACAATGAGCAGTTCTTC. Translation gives CASSKTSGGYNEQFF.

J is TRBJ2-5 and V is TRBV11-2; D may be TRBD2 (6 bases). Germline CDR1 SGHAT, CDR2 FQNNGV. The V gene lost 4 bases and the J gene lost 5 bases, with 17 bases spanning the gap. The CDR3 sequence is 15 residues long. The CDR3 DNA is TGTGCCAGCAGCTCGTGTGGTAATGGGGGGGAGACCCAGTACTTC. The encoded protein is CASSSCGNGGETQYF.

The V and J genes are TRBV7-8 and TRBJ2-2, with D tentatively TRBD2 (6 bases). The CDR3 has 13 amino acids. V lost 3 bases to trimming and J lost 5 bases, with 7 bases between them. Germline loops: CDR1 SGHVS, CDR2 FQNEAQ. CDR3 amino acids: CASSFGGTGELFF. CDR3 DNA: TGTGCCAGCAGCTTCGGGGGTACCGGGGAGCTGTTTTTT.

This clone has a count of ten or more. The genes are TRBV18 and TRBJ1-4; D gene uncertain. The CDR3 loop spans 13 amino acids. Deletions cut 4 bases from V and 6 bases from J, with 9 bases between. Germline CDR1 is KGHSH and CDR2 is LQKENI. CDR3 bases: TGTGCCAGCTCACTAACCGGGGATGAAAAACTGTTTTTT. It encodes CASSLTGDEKLFF.

CDR3 nucleotide sequence: TGTGCCAGTAGTCCCCGGACACTCAACACCGGGGAGCTGTTTTTT. Translating it yields CASSPRTLNTGELFF. The rearrangement joins TRBV19 to TRBJ2-2; tentatively, D is TRBD1 (5 bases). Germline CDR1 and CDR2: LNHDA and SQIVND (reference sequence). There are 15 residues in the CDR3. Trimming left V 5 bases short and J 2 bases short, with 12 bases between.

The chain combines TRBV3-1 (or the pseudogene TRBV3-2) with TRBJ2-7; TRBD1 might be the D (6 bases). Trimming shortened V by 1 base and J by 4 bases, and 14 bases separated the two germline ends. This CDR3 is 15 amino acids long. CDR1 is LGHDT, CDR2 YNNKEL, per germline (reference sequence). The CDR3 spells CASSQVGAGDYEQYF. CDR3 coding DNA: TGTGCCAGCAGCCAAGTGGGGGCAGGGGATTACGAGCAGTACTTC.

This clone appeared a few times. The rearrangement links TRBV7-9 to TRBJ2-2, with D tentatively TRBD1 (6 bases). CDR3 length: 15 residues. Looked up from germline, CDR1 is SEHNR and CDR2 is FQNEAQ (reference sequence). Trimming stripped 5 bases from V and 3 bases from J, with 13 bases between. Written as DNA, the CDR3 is TGTGCCAGCAGCCTGGGGGCTCAATACACCGGGGAGCTGTTTTTT. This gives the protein CASSLGAQYTGELFF.

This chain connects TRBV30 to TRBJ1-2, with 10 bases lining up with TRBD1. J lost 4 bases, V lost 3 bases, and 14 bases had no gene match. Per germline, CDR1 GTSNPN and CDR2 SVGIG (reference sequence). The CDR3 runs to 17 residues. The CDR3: CAWRAGTGVSGGYGYTF. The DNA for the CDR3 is TGTGCCTGGAGAGCCGGGACAGGGGTCTCGGGCGGCTATGGCTACACCTTC.

The CDR3 coding sequence is TGTGCCAGCAGCTTAGGGAGGGGGCCGACGGGGCGAAGCTCCTACGAGCAGTACTTC. It codes for CASSLGRGPTGRSSYEQYF. The chain couples TRBV7-9 to TRBJ2-7; a weak D match, TRBD1 (7 bases). V shed 1 base and J shed 0 bases, with 22 bases lying between them. Germline V gene lookup returns CDR1 SEHNR and CDR2 FQNEAQ (reference sequence). The CDR3 totals 19 residues.

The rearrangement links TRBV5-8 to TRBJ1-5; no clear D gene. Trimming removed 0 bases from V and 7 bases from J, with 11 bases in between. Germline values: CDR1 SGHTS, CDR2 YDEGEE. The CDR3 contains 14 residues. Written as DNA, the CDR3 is TGTGCCAGCAGCTTGGGGGGAGGTGGGCAGCCCCAGCATTTT. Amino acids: CASSLGGGGQPQHF.

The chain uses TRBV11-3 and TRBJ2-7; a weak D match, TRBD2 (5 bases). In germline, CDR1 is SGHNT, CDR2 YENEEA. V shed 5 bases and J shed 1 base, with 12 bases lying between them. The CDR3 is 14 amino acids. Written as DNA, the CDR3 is TGTGCCAGCAGCCTGAGCGGAGGTTCCTACGAGCAGTACTTC. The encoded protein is CASSLSGGSYEQYF.

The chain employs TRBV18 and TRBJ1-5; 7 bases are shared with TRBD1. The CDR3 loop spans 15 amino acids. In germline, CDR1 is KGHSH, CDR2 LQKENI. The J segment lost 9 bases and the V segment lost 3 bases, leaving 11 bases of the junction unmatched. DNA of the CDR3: TGTGCCAGCTCACCGTACCCGGGACAGATGTCGCCCCAGCATTTT. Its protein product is CASSPYPGQMSPQHF.

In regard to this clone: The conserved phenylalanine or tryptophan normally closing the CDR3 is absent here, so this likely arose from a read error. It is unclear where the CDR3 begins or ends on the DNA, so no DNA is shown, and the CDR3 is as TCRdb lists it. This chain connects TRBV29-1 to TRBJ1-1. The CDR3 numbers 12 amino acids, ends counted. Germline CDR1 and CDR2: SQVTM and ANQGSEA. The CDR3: CSVAPESEAGLL.

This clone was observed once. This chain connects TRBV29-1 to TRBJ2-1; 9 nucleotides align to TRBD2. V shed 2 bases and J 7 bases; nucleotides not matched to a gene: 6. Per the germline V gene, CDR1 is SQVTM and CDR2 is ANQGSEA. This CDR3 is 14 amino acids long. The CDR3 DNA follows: TGCAGCGTTGAAAGTGGCGGGGGGGCGAATGAGCAGTTCTTC. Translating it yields CSVESGGGANEQFF.

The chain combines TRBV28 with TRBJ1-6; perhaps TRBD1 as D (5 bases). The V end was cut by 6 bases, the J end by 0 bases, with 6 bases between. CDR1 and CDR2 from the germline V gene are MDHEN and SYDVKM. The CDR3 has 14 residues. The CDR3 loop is CASSTGSYNSPLHF. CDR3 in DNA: TGTGCCAGCAGCACAGGCTCCTATAATTCACCCCTCCACTTT.

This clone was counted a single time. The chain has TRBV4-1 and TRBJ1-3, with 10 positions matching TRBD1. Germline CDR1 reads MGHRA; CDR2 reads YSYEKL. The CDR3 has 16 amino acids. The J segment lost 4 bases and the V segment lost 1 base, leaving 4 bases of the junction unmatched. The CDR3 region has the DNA TGCGCCAGCAGCCAAGGACAGGGGGCTAACGGAAACACCATATATTTT. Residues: CASSQGQGANGNTIYF.

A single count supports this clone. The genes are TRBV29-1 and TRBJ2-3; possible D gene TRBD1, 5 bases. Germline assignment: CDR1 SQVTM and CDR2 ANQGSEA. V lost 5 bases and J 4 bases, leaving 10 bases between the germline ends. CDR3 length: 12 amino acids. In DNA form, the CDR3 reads TGCAGCGTTAGACAGTTGGCAGATACGCAGTATTTT. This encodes CSVRQLADTQYF.

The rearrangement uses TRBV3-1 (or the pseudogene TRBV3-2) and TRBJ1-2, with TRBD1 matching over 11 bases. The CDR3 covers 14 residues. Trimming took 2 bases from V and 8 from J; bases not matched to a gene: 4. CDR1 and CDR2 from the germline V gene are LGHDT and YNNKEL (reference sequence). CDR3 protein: CASSQWTGGNGYTF. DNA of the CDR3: TGTGCCAGCAGCCAATGGACAGGGGGCAACGGCTACACCTTC.

CDR3 amino acids: CASSPDSFDSPLHF. The CDR3 DNA reads TGTGCCAGCAGCCCCGACAGCTTCGATTCACCCCTCCACTTT. This chain uses TRBV9 with TRBJ1-6; perhaps TRBD1 as D (5 bases). The CDR3 spans 14 residues. The germline V gene has CDR1 SGDLS and CDR2 YYNGEE. The V gene lost 4 bases and the J gene lost 8 bases, with 13 bases spanning the gap.

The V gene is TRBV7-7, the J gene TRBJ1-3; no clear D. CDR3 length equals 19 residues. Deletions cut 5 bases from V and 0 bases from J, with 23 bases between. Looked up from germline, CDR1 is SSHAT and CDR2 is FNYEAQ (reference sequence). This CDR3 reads CASSAAVGYPPLSGNTIYF. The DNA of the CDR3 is TGTGCCAGCAGCGCCGCGGTTGGGTACCCTCCTCTCTCTGGAAACACCATATATTTT.

The CDR3 nucleotides are TGCGCCAGCAGCTTGGTGACAGGGAGCACAGATACGCAGTATTTT. This sequence encodes CASSLVTGSTDTQYF. The genes are TRBV5-1 and TRBJ2-3; the match to TRBD1 covers 7 bases. Trimming took 0 bases from V and 0 from J; bases not matched to a gene: 1. CDR1 and CDR2 (germline): SGHRS, YFSETQ. This CDR3 comprises 15 residues. The complete variable domain, with remaining parts taken from reference TRBV5-1 and TRBJ2-3, reads KAGVTQTPRYLIKTRGQQVTLSCSPISGHRSVSWYQQTPGQGLQFLFEYFSETQRNKGNFPGRFSGRQFSNSRSEMNVSTLELGDSALYLCASSLVTGSTDTQYFGPGTRLTVL.

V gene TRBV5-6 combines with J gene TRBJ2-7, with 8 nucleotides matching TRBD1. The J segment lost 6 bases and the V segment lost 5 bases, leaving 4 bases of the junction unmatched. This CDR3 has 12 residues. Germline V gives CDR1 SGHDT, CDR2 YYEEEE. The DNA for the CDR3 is TGTGCCAGCAGTATACAGGGGGGCGAGCAGTACTTC. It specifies CASSIQGGEQYF.